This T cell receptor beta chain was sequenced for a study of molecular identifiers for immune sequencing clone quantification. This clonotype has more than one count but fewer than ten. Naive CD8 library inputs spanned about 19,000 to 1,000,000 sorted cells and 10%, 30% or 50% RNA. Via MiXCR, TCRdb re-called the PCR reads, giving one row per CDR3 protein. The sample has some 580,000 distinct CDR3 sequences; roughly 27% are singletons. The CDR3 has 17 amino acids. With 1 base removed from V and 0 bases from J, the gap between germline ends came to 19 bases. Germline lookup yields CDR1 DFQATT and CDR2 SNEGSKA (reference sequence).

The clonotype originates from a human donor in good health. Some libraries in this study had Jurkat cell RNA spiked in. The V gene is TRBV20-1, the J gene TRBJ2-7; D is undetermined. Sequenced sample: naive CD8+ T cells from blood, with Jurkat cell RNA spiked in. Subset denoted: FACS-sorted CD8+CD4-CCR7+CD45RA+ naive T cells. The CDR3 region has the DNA TGCAGTGCTAGAGGAGTGACCCTGCAGGCTCTCTCCTACGAGCAGTACTTC. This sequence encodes CSARGVTLQALSYEQYF.